This TCR beta chain was found in a study of CD8 T cells in Susac syndrome (dated by TCRdb to the late 2010s). Background for the entire study: Whether CD8+ T cell activation and differentiation in Susac syndrome was antigen driven was tested using repertoire sequencing.

High-throughput TCR beta sequencing profiled peripheral blood CD8+ and CD4+ T cells from healthy donors, Susac syndrome patients and multiple sclerosis patients. Healthy donors were age- and sex-matched controls. Bulk CD8+ and CD4+ T cells were purified by magnetic negative isolation, while CD8+ TEMRA cells were enriched using FACS. Blood was collected in EDTA tubes and processed within 24 hours, with PBMCs isolated through density gradient centrifugation. PBMCs destined for TCR sequencing were cryopreserved in liquid nitrogen and later thawed in a 37 °C water bath. The sorted or isolated CD4+, CD8+ and CD8+ TEMRA cells had a purity of 90% or higher. RNA was extracted using the RNeasy kit, and roughly 0.45 to 1 microgram was reverse transcribed with random hexamers. The immunoSEQ multiplex PCR assay, which covers 54 Vbeta and 13 Jbeta segments, was used to amplify TCR beta CDR3 regions. Bias from PCR amplification was corrected by using a synthetic template baseline for primer optimization and for computational correction. As for how the authors treated the data: Reads were annotated to V, D and J genes according to IMGT and were analyzed with immunoSEQ Analyzer, with only productive sequences retained. To calculate clonality, Shannon entropy was normalized by log2 of the number of productive unique sequences and then subtracted from one. For each patient and control, public and private clones were evaluated within the 100 most prevalent clones. Susac-specific clones were defined as absent from healthy and MS cohorts, approximately 1,000 published viral clones and other ImmuneACCESS disease sequences. TCRdb's own reprocessing of the public reads used fastp at Q25 and MiXCR and kept productive beta chains. Each record represents a unique CDR3 protein, reported with the most common genes and DNA among its rows. The V and J calls were determined by TCRdb, not by the authors. The sample profile shows some 190,000 distinct CDR3 sequences; roughly 95% of them were found once. The biggest ten clones account for around 0.11% of the sample.

A remark on this clonotype: The antigen it binds to is not known. No much larger clone exists at a distance of one base, and base qualities are not known.

Based on the germline V gene (reference sequence), the CDR1 and CDR2 sequences are GTSNPN and SVGIG. V ends up 3 bases short and J 2 bases short, with an unmatched junction base count of 8. The CDR3 holds 15 amino acids from the cysteine to the phenylalanine. The retained sequence is limited to the CDR3, 45 bases, with the frame set at the first base. What the research found in general, with its limitations: The TCR sequencing and HLA analysis was acknowledged to have included a relatively small number of individuals.

What was sequenced was CD4+ T cells from PBMCs. This TCR came from a human donor in good health. The V and J segments used are TRBV30 and TRBJ1-2, and 8 bases in between align with TRBD1. The nucleotide sequence reads TGTGCCTGGAGGATACTGGACAGGGTCAACTATGGCTACACCTTC. This encodes CAWRILDRVNYGYTF.